The clone carrying this T cell receptor beta chain appeared many times. Its antigen is still unknown. These data originate in a study of T cells after yellow fever vaccination. CDR3 length: 16 residues. From germline, CDR1 is KGHSH and CDR2 LQKENI. V was cut by 0 bases and J by 0 bases, with 10 bases left in between. Study outcomes and limitations: Repertoires obtained by FACS sorting could include abundant clonotypes that entered as contaminants from the bulk population.

Each CDR3 protein gets one entry after TCRdb re-called the 5' RACE reads with MiXCR. Of 300,000 to 400,000 distinct CDR3 sequences listed, more than 8.5% were seen once; the top ten hold roughly 18%. The rearrangement uses TRBV18 and TRBJ2-3; D ambiguous. The clonotype comes from a man in his late teens or twenties who received the YFV17D yellow fever vaccine. Sequencing was performed on PBMCs, taken on the day of the first yellow fever vaccination. As DNA, the CDR3 is TGTGCCAGCTCACCACCTAGGATTTTTAGCACAGATACGCAGTATTTT. Translated, it gives CASSPPRIFSTDTQYF.